This TCR beta chain was recorded in a study of blood T cell repertoires in COVID-19 (dated by TCRdb to between 2020 and 2021). At the level of the whole study: Samples covering the acute and convalescent phases of COVID-19 were provided by collaborators in the United States, Italy and Spain. Subjects who had been exposed to COVID-19, were actively infected with it, or had recovered from it provided the deeply sampled blood TCRbeta repertoires that made up the dataset. The material from the prospective study consisted of cDNA or gDNA derived from T cells, B-cell-depleted T cells, or PBMCs. The samples were drawn from the first 160 participants of the ongoing ImmuneRACE study and from roughly 1,300 subjects provided by 6 global collaborators. HLA class I and class II types, where available, came from metadata supplied by the sample provider rather than from assay-based typing. A freely available public database, intended as a resource for researchers studying the immune response to SARS-CoV-2, is where the repertoires were released. Nearly every sample came with metadata listing a de-identified subject ID, COVID-19 status, age in years and sex.

Details on this clone: The antigen it recognizes is unknown. Within one base of it there is no much larger clone, and no base qualities were kept.

Findings and caveats that apply to the study as a whole: How much clinical and demographic metadata was included differed by source and by participant, and the metadata was provided uncurated.

TCRbeta CDR3 regions were amplified from genomic DNA by means of the immunoSEQ Assay, a bias-controlled multiplex PCR. The paper's processing steps were these. The number of nucleated cells in each sample was estimated by amplification of reference gene primers within the assay. Sequence reads were collapsed and filtered to measure the absolute abundance of every unique TCRbeta CDR3 rearrangement. For each sample, productive Simpson clonality was calculated by taking the square root of Simpson's diversity index across productive rearrangements. This is the immuneACCESS table as TCRdb keeps it, with only in-frame sequences that have V and J called. A part of the clones is gone; compared with another copy, unresolved V genes explain less than half, and the rest is unexplained. V and J calls plus clone size are reproduced from that table; the DNA served to infer D and trimming. The table for this sample lists 250,000 or so clones; 85% to 90% of them were counted only once. The ten largest account for around 2.3% of the sample.

The germline V gene (reference sequence) yields MNHEY for CDR1 and SMNVEV for CDR2. V ends up 3 bases short and J 0 bases short, with an unmatched junction base count of 7. Including the terminal cysteine and phenylalanine, the CDR3 comprises 18 residues. Just CDR3 DNA is preserved here, 54 bases in frame from base 1. One collaborating source in Seattle enrolled patients while the patients were actively infected and followed the patients over time throughout the course of disease. Collaborating institutions collected whole blood in K2EDTA tubes following their own protocols. Collaborator samples were shipped for TCRbeta analysis as frozen whole blood, isolated PBMCs, or DNA extracted from either sample type.

This receptor chain uses TRBV27 and TRBJ1-3, and TRBD1 aligns with 11 junction nucleotides. Sequenced sample: peripheral blood. The clonotype was recovered from a woman aged 55 to 70 with COVID-19, enrolled during active disease. The CDR3 corresponds to CASSFTGTGGSSGNTIYF. The nucleotide sequence is TGTGCCAGCAGTTTCACTGGGACAGGGGGGAGCTCTGGAAACACCATATATTTT.